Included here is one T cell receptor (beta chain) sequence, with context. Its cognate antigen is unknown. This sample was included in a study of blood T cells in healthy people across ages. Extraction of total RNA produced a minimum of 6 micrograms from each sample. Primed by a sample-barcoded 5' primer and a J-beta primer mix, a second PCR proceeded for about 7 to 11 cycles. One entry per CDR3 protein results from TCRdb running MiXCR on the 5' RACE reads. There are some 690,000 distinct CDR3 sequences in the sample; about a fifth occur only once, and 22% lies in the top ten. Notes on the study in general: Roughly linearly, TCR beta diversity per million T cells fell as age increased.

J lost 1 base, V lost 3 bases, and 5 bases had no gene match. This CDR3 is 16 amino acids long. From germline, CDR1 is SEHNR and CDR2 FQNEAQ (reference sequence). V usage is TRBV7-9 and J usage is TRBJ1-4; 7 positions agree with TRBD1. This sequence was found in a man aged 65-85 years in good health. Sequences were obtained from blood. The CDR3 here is CASSFAGGLTNEKLFF. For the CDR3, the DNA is TGTGCCAGCAGCTTCGCAGGGGGTTTAACTAATGAAAAACTGTTTTTT.